Shown below are 9 T cell receptor beta chains from a single sample sequenced in a study of early T cells in non-severe SARS-CoV-2 infection. TCRdb reprocessed the 5' RACE reads via MiXCR and lists one record per CDR3 protein. The sample consists of about 17,000 distinct CDR3 sequences, more than 4.5% of them appearing once. Material: whole blood. These receptors all come from an adult who was a healthcare worker with PCR-confirmed SARS-CoV-2 infection or an uninfected control (not recorded which).

The sample holds many counts of this clonotype. The chain carries TRBV4-1 and TRBJ2-3, with D uncertain. CDR3 length: 16 amino acids. Germline loops: CDR1 MGHRA, CDR2 YSYEKL. Trimming removed 2 bases from V and 4 bases from J, with 16 bases in between. The CDR3 protein is CASSQLSNRRADTQYF. CDR3 coding DNA: TGCGCCAGCAGCCAACTTTCAAACAGAAGGGCAGATACGCAGTATTTT.

This chain joins TRBV7-9 and TRBJ1-2, with a tentative D call TRBD1 (6 bases). CDR1 is SEHNR, CDR2 FQNEAQ, per germline (reference sequence). The CDR3 has 13 residues. V gave up 5 bases and J gave up 2 bases, with 9 bases separating them. The CDR3 coding sequence is TGTGCCAGCAGCGAGGACAGCAACTATGGCTACACCTTC. This encodes CASSEDSNYGYTF.

This clonotype has at least ten counts. The rearrangement joins TRBV5-1 to TRBJ1-5; 11 bases are shared with TRBD1. Losses at the gene ends were 1 base for V and 5 bases for J; bases not matched to a gene: 2. CDR1 and CDR2 from the germline V gene are SGHRS and YFSETQ. The length of the CDR3 is 15 residues. CDR3 DNA sequence: TGCGCCAGCAGCTTGTGGACAGGGGGCGATCAGCCCCAGCATTTT. Translating it yields CASSLWTGGDQPQHF.

CDR3 bases: TGTGCCAGCAGTTACACTACAGGTCGGGAGCAGTTCTTC. It encodes CASSYTTGREQFF. The chain couples TRBV6-5 to TRBJ2-1, with a tentative D call TRBD1 (5 bases). CDR1 is MNHEY, CDR2 SVGAGI, per germline. The CDR3 is 13 amino acids. The germline V and J ends were trimmed by 2 bases and 10 bases, with 12 bases remaining between them.

This clonotype was counted between two and nine times. The V gene is TRBV21-1, the J gene TRBJ2-7; no DNA check was done on the table's D call, TRBD1. TRBV21-1 is listed as a pseudogene. The CDR3 is 16 residues long. CDR3 loop: CASRHPRAPPCYEQYV. CDR3 in DNA: TGTGCCAGCAGGCATCCGCGGGCTCCCCCCTGCTACGAGCAGTACGTC.

This clonotype has only a few counts. As DNA, the CDR3 is TGCGCCAGCAGCTTGGACCACACAGGGGACTTGCCTGAAGCTTTCTTT. Protein sequence: CASSLDHTGDLPEAFF. This chain connects TRBV5-1 to TRBJ1-1, with 7 bases that match TRBD1. The germline gives CDR1 SGHRS, CDR2 YFSETQ. The V and J ends lost 0 bases and 6 bases, in that order; junction bases with no gene match: 11. This CDR3 contains 16 residues. The full variable domain, with the rest looked up from reference TRBV5-1 and TRBJ1-1, is KAGVTQTPRYLIKTRGQQVTLSCSPISGHRSVSWYQQTPGQGLQFLFEYFSETQRNKGNFPGRFSGRQFSNSRSEMNVSTLELGDSALYLCASSLDHTGDLPEAFFGQGTRLTVV.

CDR3 DNA: TGTGCCAGCAGCTTTAGCGGGCCTAGCACAGATACGCAGTATTTT. As protein: CASSFSGPSTDTQYF. The chain is built from TRBV11-3 and TRBJ2-3; 7 bases align to TRBD2. The CDR3 extends over 15 amino acids. The V and J ends lost 3 bases and 0 bases, in that order; junction bases with no gene match: 3. Germline-derived CDR1 and CDR2 are SGHNT and YENEEA. The variable domain in full, with the rest retrieved from reference TRBV11-3 and TRBJ2-3, is EAGVVQSPRYKIIEKKQPVAFWCNPISGHNTLYWYLQNLGQGPELLIRYENEEAVDDSQLPKDRFSAERLKGVDSTLKIQPAELGDSAVYLCASSFSGPSTDTQYFGPGTRLTVL.

This clonotype was seen many times. CDR3: CASRIQGARGQETQYF. CDR3 DNA: TGTGCCAGCAGAATACAGGGGGCGCGAGGCCAAGAGACCCAGTACTTC. The chain is built from TRBV2 and TRBJ2-5; TRBD1 matches at 9 bases. The CDR3 length is 16 residues. V lost 6 bases and J lost 1; bases outside the gene matches: 9. Germline V gene data show CDR1 as SNHLY and CDR2 as FYNNEI.

This clonotype was counted ten times or more. V gene TRBV16 combines with J gene TRBJ1-4, with unresolved D. Between the trimmed V and J ends, which lost 5 bases and 5 bases, there was a span of 6 bases. Germline V CDR1 and CDR2: KGHSY, FQNENV. CDR3 size: 12 residues. CDR3 protein: CASSAGNEKLFF. CDR3 bases: TGTGCCAGCAGCGCAGGAAATGAAAAACTGTTTTTT.